The present T cell receptor (beta chain) was sequenced within a study of shared clonotypes between healthy human individuals. The CDR3 runs 16 residues. Germline assignment: CDR1 SGHNT and CDR2 YYREEE (reference sequence). The V and J ends lost 3 bases and 7 bases, in that order; junction bases with no gene match: 10. Deep-level running was used for the assay. The assay was immunoSEQ multiplex PCR, and TCRdb's table has in-frame clones only and misses some. The table has around 370,000 clones, approximately 97% seen once. Points from the study as a whole: Clonotypes shared by all four donors outscored non-shared clonotypes in generation probability. The study found about 5% of naive CD4 clonotypes shared across several donors.

This clone was counted once. Its antigen is not identified. The sequence derives from a man aged 25 to 40 in good health. Sequenced material: memory CD8+ T cells sorted from blood. Subset denoted: CD45RO+ cells pooled with CCR7-negative TemRA cells. J is TRBJ2-2 and V is TRBV5-4, with TRBD1 matching 9 bases. The CDR3 coding sequence is TGTGCCAGCAGCTCTCGGGACAGGGAGAAACTCGGGGAGCTGTTTTTT. This translates into CASSSRDREKLGELFF.